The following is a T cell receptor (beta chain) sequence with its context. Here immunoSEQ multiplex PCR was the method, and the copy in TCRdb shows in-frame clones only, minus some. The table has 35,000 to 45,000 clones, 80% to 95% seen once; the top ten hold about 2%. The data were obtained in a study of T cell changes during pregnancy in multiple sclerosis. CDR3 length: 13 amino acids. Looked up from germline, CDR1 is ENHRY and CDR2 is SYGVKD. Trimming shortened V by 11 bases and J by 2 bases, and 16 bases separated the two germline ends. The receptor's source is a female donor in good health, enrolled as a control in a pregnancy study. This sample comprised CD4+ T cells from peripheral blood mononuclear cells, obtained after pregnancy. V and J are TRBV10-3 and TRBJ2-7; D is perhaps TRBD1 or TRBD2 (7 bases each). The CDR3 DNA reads TGTGCCGTCACAGGGGAGGGGACCTACGAGCAGTACTTC. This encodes CAVTGEGTYEQYF.